The 21 T cell receptor beta chains given below trace back to one sample, sequenced in a study of beta chain features in type 1 diabetes. What was sequenced were expressed TCRB transcripts, since all of the isolated RNA had been reverse transcribed. Method: immunoSEQ multiplex PCR; TCRdb's copy keeps in-frame clones and lacks some. The sample includes 150,000 or so clones, less than 9.5% of them seen just once. The specimen was central memory CD4+ T cells from blood. These receptors all stem from a woman under 30 in good health.

This clone has just a few counts. The genes are TRBV20-1 and TRBJ1-2, with D unclear. Germline CDR1 reads DFQATT; CDR2 reads SNEGSKA (reference sequence). The V end lost 5 bases, the J end lost 8 bases, and 6 bases lay between the germline ends. The CDR3 has 9 amino acids. CDR3 bases: TGCAGTGCTCCCGAGGGCTACACCTTC. It translates to CSAPEGYTF.

This clone appeared a few times. The chain is built from TRBV10-3 and TRBJ1-1; TRBD1 matches 7 bases. CDR3 length: 12 residues. Trimming removed 6 bases from V and 10 bases from J; junction bases left unmatched: 8. The V gene's germline CDR1 is ENHRY and CDR2 SYGVKD. The CDR3 sequence: CAISQGDGAAFF. The CDR3 nucleotides are TGTGCCATCAGCCAGGGGGACGGGGCAGCTTTCTTT.

This clone was seen many times. V is TRBV2 and J is TRBJ2-1; 14 bases match TRBD2. Germline assignment: CDR1 SNHLY and CDR2 FYNNEI. V shed 4 bases and J 7 bases; nucleotides not matched to a gene: 3. The CDR3 is made up of 15 amino acids. The chain's CDR3 is CASSGTSGGPNEQFF. As DNA, the CDR3 is TGTGCCAGCAGTGGGACTAGCGGGGGGCCGAATGAGCAGTTCTTC.

This clone was recorded only once. This sequence joins TRBV7-8 and TRBJ2-3; D is ambiguous. This CDR3 spans 15 amino acids. Trimming removed 5 bases from V and 1 base from J, with 13 bases in between. Per the germline V gene, CDR1 is SGHVS and CDR2 is FQNEAQ. This CDR3 reads CASSRNTQGTDTQYF. CDR3 DNA: TGTGCCAGCAGCCGCAATACCCAGGGCACAGATACGCAGTATTTT.

V usage is TRBV10-3 and J usage is TRBJ2-7; D possibly corresponds to TRBD2 (7 bases). Trimming left V 0 bases short and J 6 bases short, with 15 bases between. CDR3 length: 15 amino acids. Per germline, CDR1 ENHRY and CDR2 SYGVKD. CDR3 loop: CAISESIAGAVEQYF. CDR3 in DNA: TGTGCCATCAGTGAGTCGATCGCGGGGGCCGTCGAGCAGTACTTC.

A few counts support this clone. This chain uses TRBV19 with TRBJ2-1; TRBD2 aligns across 7 bases. This CDR3 is built from 15 residues. Germline CDR1 is LNHDA and CDR2 is SQIVND (reference sequence). V lost 9 bases and J lost 3; bases outside the gene matches: 11. The CDR3 region is CASSIASGFYNEQFF. In DNA form, the CDR3 reads TGTGCCAGCTCCATAGCTAGCGGTTTCTACAATGAGCAGTTCTTC.

This clone came up a few times. The sample contains more than one DNA sequence encoding this CDR3. CDR3 nucleotides: TGCAGCGTTCGGGGTCAGTTGAACACTGAAGCTTTCTTT. Protein product: CSVRGQLNTEAFF. This chain uses TRBV29-1 with TRBJ1-1; D is undetermined. Trimming removed 5 bases from V and 0 bases from J, with 10 bases in between. The CDR3 covers 13 residues. Germline V lookup: CDR1 SQVTM, CDR2 ANQGSEA.

This clone was seen more than once but under ten times. The same CDR3 arises from other DNA sequences in this sample as well. The chain carries TRBV30 and TRBJ1-3; D ambiguous. V lost 1 base, J lost 2 bases, and 9 bases lay in between. This CDR3 region has 14 residues. Looked up from germline, CDR1 is GTSNPN and CDR2 is SVGIG (reference sequence). CDR3 sequence (DNA): TGTGCCTGGAGTGCGGGAACTCCTGGAAACACCATATATTTT. This encodes CAWSAGTPGNTIYF. Complete variable domain (other parts from reference TRBV30 and TRBJ1-3): SQTIHQWPATLVQPVGSPLSLECTVEGTSNPNLYWYRQAAGRGLQLLFYSVGIGQISSEVPQNLSASRPQDRQFILSSKKLLLSDSGFYLCAWSAGTPGNTIYFGEGSWLTVV.

This clone has only a few counts. The rearrangement joins TRBV4-1 to TRBJ1-2, with D uncertain. Germline V gives CDR1 MGHRA, CDR2 YSYEKL. Trimming stripped 0 bases from V and 8 bases from J, with 19 bases between. The CDR3 extends over 16 amino acids. Here the CDR3 DNA reads TGCGCCAGCAGCCAAGATCAGGCGGGCTCCTTAGGGGGCTACACCTTC. Protein product: CASSQDQAGSLGGYTF.

On this clone itself: In the same sample, other DNA sequences code for this CDR3. The chain has TRBV9 and TRBJ1-6; 8 positions match TRBD1. CDR3 length: 14 amino acids. Per germline, CDR1 SGDLS and CDR2 YYNGEE. With 1 base clipped from V and 6 bases from J, the junction kept 0 bases outside the gene matches. CDR3 loop: CASSVQGANSPLHF. DNA of the CDR3: TGTGCCAGCAGCGTACAGGGGGCTAATTCACCCCTCCACTTT.

This clone was detected a few times. V gene TRBV7-3 combines with J gene TRBJ1-1; the D gene is possibly TRBD1 (5 bases). CDR3 length: 11 amino acids. Deletions cut 5 bases from V and 9 bases from J, with 10 bases between. Germline CDR1 and CDR2: SGHTA and FQGTGA. CDR3: CASSMRQKAFF. DNA for the CDR3: TGTGCCAGCAGCATGAGACAGAAAGCTTTCTTT.

This clone was detected only a few times. The chain carries TRBV7-2 and TRBJ2-5, with 7 bases fitting TRBD2. The germline V gene has CDR1 SGHTA and CDR2 FQGNSA. Losses at the gene ends were 3 bases for V and 5 bases for J; bases not matched to a gene: 6. The CDR3 consists of 14 residues. CDR3 nucleotide sequence: TGTGCCAGCAGCTTGGGGGGGGTACGGGAGACCCAGTACTTC. This translates into CASSLGGVRETQYF.

The chain recombines TRBV6-1 with TRBJ2-7, with 9 bases matching TRBD1. This CDR3 spans 16 amino acids. Germline V gene sequence: CDR1 MNHNS, CDR2 SASEGT. Trimming removed 4 bases from V and 3 bases from J; junction bases left unmatched: 10. CDR3 nucleotide sequence: TGTGCCAGCAGTGCCTCCTTCTCGACAGGGGGCTACGAGCAGTACTTC. The encoded protein is CASSASFSTGGYEQYF.

The genes are TRBV5-4 and TRBJ2-7, with unresolved D. The V and J ends lost 2 bases and 3 bases respectively, with 3 bases between them. CDR3 length equals 11 residues. Germline CDR1 reads SGHNT; CDR2 reads YYREEE (reference sequence). CDR3: CASSFSYEQYF. The CDR3 DNA sequence: TGTGCCAGCAGCTTTAGCTACGAGCAGTACTTC.

About this clone: The same CDR3 can be traced to other DNA sequences in this sample. The chain carries TRBV5-4 and TRBJ1-4; 8 positions match TRBD1. Germline CDR1 is SGHNT and CDR2 is YYREEE (reference sequence). CDR3 length: 15 residues. Germline trimming cut 3 bases from V and 1 base from J; bases unmatched to any gene: 2. CDR3 residues: CASSSGQGTNEKLFF. In nucleotides, the CDR3 is TGTGCCAGCAGCTCCGGACAGGGAACTAATGAAAAACTGTTTTTT. Filled out from reference TRBV5-4 and TRBJ1-4, the complete variable domain reads ETGVTQSPTHLIKTRGQQVTLRCSSQSGHNTVSWYQQALGQGPQFIFQYYREEENGRGNFPPRFSGLQFPNYSSELNVNALELDDSALYLCASSSGQGTNEKLFFGSGTQLSVL.

In DNA form, the CDR3 reads TGCAGCGTTCTTTTAACAGGAACCGAACAGCCCCAGCATTTT. Its protein product is CSVLLTGTEQPQHF. The V call is TRBV29-1, the J call TRBJ1-5; D is perhaps TRBD1 (5 bases). The CDR3 spans 14 residues. CDR1 is SQVTM and CDR2 is ANQGSEA in the germline V gene. V was clipped by 5 bases and J by 7 bases, with 18 bases between them.

The genes are TRBV9 and TRBJ1-2; tentative D call: TRBD1 (6 bases). The germline V gene has CDR1 SGDLS and CDR2 YYNGEE. Between the trimmed V and J ends, which lost 3 bases and 4 bases, there was a span of 10 bases. The CDR3 contains 13 residues. CDR3 sequence: CASSGTAIYGYTF. The CDR3 coding sequence is TGTGCCAGCAGCGGGACAGCAATCTATGGCTACACCTTC.

This clone was observed a few times. The V gene is TRBV7-9, the J gene TRBJ2-7; 14 positions agree with TRBD2. V dropped 4 bases and J dropped 4; count of bases not matched to a gene: 6. The CDR3 has 16 residues. Germline V gives CDR1 SEHNR, CDR2 FQNEAQ (reference sequence). The CDR3 region has the DNA TGTGCCAGCAGCTGGGGACTAGCGGGAGTAGGGTACGAGCAGTACTTC. It specifies CASSWGLAGVGYEQYF.

The chain joins TRBV12-5 to TRBJ2-7; no definite D call. Germline values: CDR1 LGHNT, CDR2 FRNRAP. The V end lost 1 base, the J end lost 0 bases, and 4 bases lay between the germline ends. This CDR3 comprises 13 residues. CDR3 bases: TGTGCTAGTGGTTTGGCAGTCTCCTACGAGCAGTACTTC. Translating it yields CASGLAVSYEQYF. Using reference TRBV12-5 and TRBJ2-7 for the parts outside the CDR3, the full variable domain is DARVTQTPRHKVTEMGQEVTMRCQPILGHNTVFWYRQTMMQGLELLAYFRNRAPLDDSGMPKDRFSAEMPDATLATLKIQPSEPRDSAVYFCASGLAVSYEQYFGPGTRLTVT.

This clone turned up a few times. The rearrangement uses TRBV11-2 and TRBJ2-5, with D uncertain. CDR1 and CDR2 (germline): SGHAT, FQNNGV. With 5 bases removed from V and 5 bases from J, the gap between germline ends came to 3 bases. The CDR3 spans 10 residues. For the CDR3, the DNA is TGTGCCAGCAGCCGGGAGACCCAGTACTTC. It codes for CASSRETQYF.

A few counts support this clone. V usage is TRBV30 and J usage is TRBJ2-7; 10 positions agree with TRBD1. After removal of 2 bases from V and 6 bases from J, the junction contained 7 bases not matched to a gene. Per the germline V gene, CDR1 is GTSNPN and CDR2 is SVGIG (reference sequence). This CDR3 is 14 amino acids long. The CDR3 DNA is TGTGCCTGGAGTTTCCCAGACAGGGGGCTCGAGCAGTACTTC. Translating it yields CAWSFPDRGLEQYF.